A selection of T cell receptor beta chains follows, all from one sample in a study of cytomegalovirus exposure and HLA in healthy donors. TCRdb's table, derived via immunoSEQ multiplex PCR, lists solely in-frame clones and lacks some. The listing records 50,000 to 70,000 clones. Sample: PBMCs. Source of these receptors: a man aged 50 to 59 in good health and CMV-seropositive. The CDR3 runs from the conserved cysteine through the conserved F or W. Each record gives: V gene, CDR3 protein.

TRBV4-3,CASSLTVDSASYEQYF
TRBV18,CASSPPVGGRGNNEQFF
TRBV2,CASSDSQETQYF
TRBV7-2,CASSVGTGGLEAFF
TRBV4-1,CASSPTDRQHYGYTF
TRBV2,CASSEGTGGENSPLHF
TRBV28,CASSLRRGRGTNEKLFF
TRBV9,CASSRAGHRNTGELFF
TRBV7-3,CASSLMGLASDTQYF
TRBV25-1,CASRTGTYGYTF
TRBV7-2,CASSPRQTANYGYTF
TRBV15,CATSRGSSGSTDTQYF
TRBV19,CASSIDRARTEAFF
TRBV29-1,CSATSSYEQYF
TRBV6-6,CASRPSGGGDEQFF
TRBV9,CASSVGDSGGVVYEQYF
TRBV7-6,CASSTGLTRTYEQYF
TRBV2,CASRDRGPDTEAFF
TRBV6-6,CASSLDRRNYEQYF
TRBV4-1,CASRQGQGASYEQYF
TRBV7-2,CASSPRTSGGHYNEQFF
TRBV7-9,CASSNIGQGTGNTIYF
TRBV9,CASSVQPGIEQYF
TRBV19,CASMSREGGEQYF
TRBV15,CATSRVRQPQHF